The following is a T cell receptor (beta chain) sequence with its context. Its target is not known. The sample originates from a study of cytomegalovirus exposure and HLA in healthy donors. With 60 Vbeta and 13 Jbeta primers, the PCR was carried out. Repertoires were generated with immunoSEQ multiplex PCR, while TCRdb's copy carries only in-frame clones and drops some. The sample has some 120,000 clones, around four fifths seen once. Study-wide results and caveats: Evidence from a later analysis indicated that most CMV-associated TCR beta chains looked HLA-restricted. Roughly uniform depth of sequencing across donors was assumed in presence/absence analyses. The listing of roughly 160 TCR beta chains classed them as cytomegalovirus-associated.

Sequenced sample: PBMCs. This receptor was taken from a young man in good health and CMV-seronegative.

Here the CDR3 reads CSVDRVWASGRSVPYNEQFF. The CDR3 bases are TGCAGCGTTGACCGGGTGTGGGCTAGCGGGAGATCGGTACCCTACAATGAGCAGTTCTTC. The chain links TRBV29-1 to TRBJ2-1; 10 bases agree with TRBD2. The germline V gene has CDR1 SQVTM and CDR2 ANQGSEA. Germline trimming cut 3 bases from V and 2 bases from J; bases unmatched to any gene: 19. The CDR3 consists of 20 residues.